These 10 T cell receptor beta chains originate from one sample sequenced in a study of blood T cell repertoires in COVID-19. The data were produced by immunoSEQ multiplex PCR, yet TCRdb's version contains in-frame clones alone and is incomplete. Of about 210,000 clones in the sample, 87% were seen once. Sequencing input: PBMCs or T cells enriched from blood (not recorded which). The source of these receptors is a man aged 25-40 years in a cohort exposed to, infected with or recovered from COVID-19 (not recorded which).

The V call is TRBV6-2 or TRBV6-3, the J call TRBJ1-2; D possibly corresponds to TRBD1 (5 bases). With 4 bases removed from V and 4 bases from J, the gap between germline ends came to 10 bases. Germline V gives CDR1 MNHEY, CDR2 SVGEGT. There are 13 residues in the CDR3. CDR3 sequence (DNA): TGTGCCAGCAGTTTTAGGACAAGCTATGGCTACACCTTC. Translated, it gives CASSFRTSYGYTF.

V and J are TRBV7-8 and TRBJ2-3; 7 positions match TRBD1. The CDR3 covers 16 residues. The germline V gene encodes CDR1 SGHVS and CDR2 FQNEAQ. The V gene end was trimmed by 5 bases and the J gene end by 1 base; junction bases not matched to a gene: 9. CDR3 amino acids: CASSTPRTGRTDTQYF. CDR3 coding DNA: TGTGCCAGCAGCACCCCCCGGACAGGCCGCACAGATACGCAGTATTTT.

The rearrangement links TRBV28 to TRBJ1-1; D gene ambiguous. This CDR3 has 11 amino acids. The V gene's germline CDR1 is MDHEN and CDR2 SYDVKM. Between the trimmed V and J ends, which lost 8 bases and 3 bases, there was a span of 7 bases. In nucleotides, the CDR3 is TGTGCCAGCCTCAGATACACTGAAGCTTTCTTT. Translation: CASLRYTEAFF.

This chain joins TRBV3-1 (or the pseudogene TRBV3-2) and TRBJ1-1; 7 nucleotides line up with TRBD1. The CDR3 is 14 amino acids. The trim removed 1 base at V and 4 bases at J, leaving 3 bases unmatched. Germline V gene sequence: CDR1 LGHDT, CDR2 YNNKEL (reference sequence). CDR3: CASSQVDRTTEAFF. Here the CDR3 DNA reads TGTGCCAGCAGCCAAGTGGACAGGACCACTGAAGCTTTCTTT.

This clone was observed a handful of times. The V and J genes are TRBV27 and TRBJ2-7; 7 nucleotides agree with TRBD1. Per the germline V gene, CDR1 is MNHEY and CDR2 is SMNVEV (reference sequence). Trimming took 4 bases from V and 7 from J; bases not matched to a gene: 16. The CDR3 has 16 amino acids. This CDR3 reads CASSSRIWDSSGEQYF. For the CDR3, the DNA is TGTGCCAGCAGTTCGAGAATTTGGGACAGCTCGGGTGAGCAGTACTTC.

The chain employs TRBV6-1 and TRBJ1-1; 7 bases are shared with TRBD1. CDR1 MNHNS and CDR2 SASEGT come from the germline V gene. The CDR3 spans 14 residues. With 0 bases clipped from V and 4 bases from J, the junction kept 2 bases outside the gene matches. CDR3 in DNA: TGTGCCAGCAGTGAAGCGACAGGGCGCACTGAAGCTTTCTTT. Protein product: CASSEATGRTEAFF.

The chain is built from TRBV11-3 and TRBJ2-5; tentative D call: TRBD1 (5 bases). Germline-derived CDR1 and CDR2 are SGHNT and YENEEA. Trimming cost V 1 base and J 2 bases, with 8 bases left between them. This CDR3 has 14 amino acids. For the CDR3, the DNA is TGTGCCAGCAGCTTAGGGCAGGGTCAAGAGACCCAGTACTTC. This sequence encodes CASSLGQGQETQYF.

The V call is TRBV28, the J call TRBJ2-1, with D possibly TRBD1 on 6 matching bases. The length of the CDR3 is 15 residues. V dropped 6 bases and J dropped 7 bases, with 19 bases sitting between them. In germline, CDR1 is MDHEN, CDR2 SYDVKM. The CDR3 sequence is CASRSRDTSGNEQFF. Written as DNA, the CDR3 is TGTGCCAGCAGGTCCCGGGACACCTCAGGGAATGAGCAGTTCTTC.

The rearrangement uses TRBV6-5 and TRBJ2-1, with TRBD2 matching 7 bases. V lost 2 bases to trimming and J lost 6 bases; unmatched junction nucleotides: 10. Germline V CDR1 and CDR2: MNHEY, SVGAGI. The CDR3 totals 16 residues. The CDR3 DNA reads TGTGCCAGCAGTTACCTCGGACTCCCGGGGGGCAATGAGCAGTTCTTC. It codes for CASSYLGLPGGNEQFF.

In nucleotides, the CDR3 is TGTGCCAGCAGCCGAGATACTAGCGAGCTGTTTTTT. Its translation: CASSRDTSELFF. The chain is built from TRBV3-1 (or the pseudogene TRBV3-2) and TRBJ2-2, with D maybe TRBD2 (6 bases). The CDR3 runs to 12 residues. V lost 4 bases and J lost 11, with 11 bases in between. In germline, CDR1 is LGHDT, CDR2 YNNKEL (reference sequence).